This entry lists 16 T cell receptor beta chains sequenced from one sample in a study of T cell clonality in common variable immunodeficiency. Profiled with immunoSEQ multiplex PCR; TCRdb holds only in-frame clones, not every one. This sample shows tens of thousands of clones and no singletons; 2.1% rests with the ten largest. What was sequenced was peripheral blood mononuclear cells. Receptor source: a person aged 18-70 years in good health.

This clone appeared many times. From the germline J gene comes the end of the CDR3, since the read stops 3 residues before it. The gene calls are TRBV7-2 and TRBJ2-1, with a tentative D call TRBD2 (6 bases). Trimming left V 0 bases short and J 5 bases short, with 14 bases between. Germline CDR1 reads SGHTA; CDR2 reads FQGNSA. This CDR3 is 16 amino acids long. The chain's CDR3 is CASSLAGWRGNNEQFF. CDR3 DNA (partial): TGTGCCAGCAGCTTAGCTGGGTGGCGGGGAAACAATGAG.

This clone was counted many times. The CDR3 bases that were read are TGTGCCAGCAGTTACTCACCGGGACTAGCGATCTACGAG. Translating gives CASSYSPGLAIYE. The CDR3 as a whole reads CASSYSPGLAIYEQYF. V and J are TRBV6-2 or TRBV6-3 and TRBJ2-7; the match to TRBD2 covers 10 bases. The CDR3 end falls 3 residues outside the read, so it is completed with the germline J gene. V was pared by 0 bases and J by 3 bases, with 5 bases of the junction left unmatched. The germline gives CDR1 MNHEY, CDR2 SVGEGT. The CDR3 spans 16 residues.

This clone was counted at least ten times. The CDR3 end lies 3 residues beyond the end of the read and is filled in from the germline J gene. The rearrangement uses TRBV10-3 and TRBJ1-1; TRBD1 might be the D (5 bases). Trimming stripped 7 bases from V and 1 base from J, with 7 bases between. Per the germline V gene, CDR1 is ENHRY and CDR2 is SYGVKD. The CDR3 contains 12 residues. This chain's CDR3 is CAIKGQNTEAFF. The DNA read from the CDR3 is TGTGCCATCAAAGGACAGAACACTGAA.

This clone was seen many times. This CDR3 is CAISESGNTEAFF. The sequenced CDR3 bases are TGTGCCATCAGTGAGTCAGGGAACACTGAA. This chain connects TRBV10-3 to TRBJ1-1; D is undetermined. The read ends 3 residues early relative to the CDR3; the germline J gene fills the gap. The V end was cut by 0 bases, the J end by 1 base, with 3 bases between. Looked up from germline, CDR1 is ENHRY and CDR2 is SYGVKD. The length of the CDR3 is 13 residues.

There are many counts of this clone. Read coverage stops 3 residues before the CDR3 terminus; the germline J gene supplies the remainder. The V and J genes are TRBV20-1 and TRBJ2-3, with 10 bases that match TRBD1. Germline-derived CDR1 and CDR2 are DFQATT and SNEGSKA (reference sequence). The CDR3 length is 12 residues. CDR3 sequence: CSAYGTGETQYF. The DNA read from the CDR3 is TGCAGTGCTTATGGGACAGGGGAGACG.

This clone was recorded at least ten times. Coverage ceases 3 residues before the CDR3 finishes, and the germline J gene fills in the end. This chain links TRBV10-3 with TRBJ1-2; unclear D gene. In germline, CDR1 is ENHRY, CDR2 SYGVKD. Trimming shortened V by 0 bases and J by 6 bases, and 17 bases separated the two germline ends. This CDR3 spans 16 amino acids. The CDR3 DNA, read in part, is TGTGCCATCAGTGAGTCGATTATGACCAGTAGCGATGGC. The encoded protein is CAISESIMTSSDG. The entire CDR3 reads CAISESIMTSSDGYTF.

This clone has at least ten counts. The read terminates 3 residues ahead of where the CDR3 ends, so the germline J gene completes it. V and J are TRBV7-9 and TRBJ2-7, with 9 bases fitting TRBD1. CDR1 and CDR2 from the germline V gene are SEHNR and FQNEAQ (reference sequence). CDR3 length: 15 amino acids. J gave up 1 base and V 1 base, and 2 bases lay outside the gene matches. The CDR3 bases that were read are TGTGCCAGCAGCTTAGGTGGGACAGGGTCCTACGAG. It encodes CASSLGGTGSYE. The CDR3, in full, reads CASSLGGTGSYEQYF.

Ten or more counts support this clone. The sequenced CDR3 bases are TGTGCCAGCAGCCCTCGCCGCGGGGATGGC. Its protein is CASSPRRGDG. The complete CDR3 sequence is CASSPRRGDGYTF. The V call is TRBV7-2, the J call TRBJ1-2; D call uncertain. The CDR3 goes on 3 residues after the read ends, and that part is filled in from the germline J gene. V lost 5 bases, J lost 6 bases, and 13 bases lay in between. The germline CDR1 and CDR2 sequences are SGHTA and FQGNSA. The CDR3 contains 13 residues. The variable domain in full, completed from reference TRBV7-2 and TRBJ1-2, reads GAGVSQSPSNKVTEKGKDVELRCDPISGHTALYWYRQSLGQGLEFLIYFQGNSAPDKSGLPSDRFSAERTGGSVSTLTIQRTQQEDSAVYLCASSPRRGDGYTFGSGTRLTVV.

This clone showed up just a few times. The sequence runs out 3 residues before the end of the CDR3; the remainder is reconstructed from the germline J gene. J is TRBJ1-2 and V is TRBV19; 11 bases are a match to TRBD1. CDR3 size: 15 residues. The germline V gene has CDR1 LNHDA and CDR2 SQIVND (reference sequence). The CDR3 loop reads CASSRTGGESYDYTF. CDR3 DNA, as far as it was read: TGTGCCAGTAGTAGGACAGGGGGCGAATCCTACGAC.

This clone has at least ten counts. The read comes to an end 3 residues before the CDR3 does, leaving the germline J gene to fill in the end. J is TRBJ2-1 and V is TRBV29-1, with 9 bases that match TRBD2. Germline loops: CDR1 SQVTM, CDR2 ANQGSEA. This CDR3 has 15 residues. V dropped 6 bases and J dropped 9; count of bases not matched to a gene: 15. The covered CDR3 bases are TGCAGCGTGCCAGCTAGCGGGACCTCGCGGGGTGAG. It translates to CSVPASGTSRGE. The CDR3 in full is CSVPASGTSRGEQFF.

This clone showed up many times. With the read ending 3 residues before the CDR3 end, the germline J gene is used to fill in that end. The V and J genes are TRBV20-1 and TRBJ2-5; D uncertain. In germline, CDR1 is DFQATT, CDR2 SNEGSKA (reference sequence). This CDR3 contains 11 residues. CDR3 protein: CRVGPGETQYF. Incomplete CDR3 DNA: TGCAGGGTCGGCCCCGGGGAGACC.

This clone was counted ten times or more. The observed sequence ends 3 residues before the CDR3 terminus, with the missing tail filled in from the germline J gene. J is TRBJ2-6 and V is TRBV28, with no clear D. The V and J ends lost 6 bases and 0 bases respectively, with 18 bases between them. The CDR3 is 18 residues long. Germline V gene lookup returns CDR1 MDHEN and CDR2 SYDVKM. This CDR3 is CASSRQVGRSSGANVLTF. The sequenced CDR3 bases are TGTGCCAGCAGCCGACAAGTTGGCAGGAGCTCTGGGGCCAACGTC.

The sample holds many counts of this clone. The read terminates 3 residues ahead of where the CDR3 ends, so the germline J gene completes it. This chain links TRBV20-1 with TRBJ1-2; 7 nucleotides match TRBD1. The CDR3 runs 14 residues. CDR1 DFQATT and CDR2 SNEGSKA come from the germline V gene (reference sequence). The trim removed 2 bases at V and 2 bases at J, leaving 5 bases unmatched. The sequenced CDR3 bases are TGCAGTGCTAGATCCCCGACAGGGAACTATGGC. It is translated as CSARSPTGNYG. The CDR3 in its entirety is CSARSPTGNYGYTF.

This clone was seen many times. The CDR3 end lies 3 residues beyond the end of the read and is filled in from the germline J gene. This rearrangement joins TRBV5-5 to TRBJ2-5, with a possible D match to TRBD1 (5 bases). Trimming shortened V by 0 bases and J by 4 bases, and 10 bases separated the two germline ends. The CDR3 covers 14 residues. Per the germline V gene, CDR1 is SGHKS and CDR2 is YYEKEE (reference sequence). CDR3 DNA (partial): TGTGCCAGCAGCTTGGGGGTGGGGCTAGAGACC. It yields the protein CASSLGVGLET. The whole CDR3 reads CASSLGVGLETQYF.

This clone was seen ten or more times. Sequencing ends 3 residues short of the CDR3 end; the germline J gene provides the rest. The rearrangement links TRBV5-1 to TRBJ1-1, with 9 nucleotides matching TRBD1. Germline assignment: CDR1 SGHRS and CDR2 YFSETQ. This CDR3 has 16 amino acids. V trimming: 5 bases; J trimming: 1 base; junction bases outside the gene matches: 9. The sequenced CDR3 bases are TGCGCCAGCAGGGACAGGGGCGATCGGGAGAACACTGAA. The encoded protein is CASRDRGDRENTE. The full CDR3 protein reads CASRDRGDRENTEAFF.

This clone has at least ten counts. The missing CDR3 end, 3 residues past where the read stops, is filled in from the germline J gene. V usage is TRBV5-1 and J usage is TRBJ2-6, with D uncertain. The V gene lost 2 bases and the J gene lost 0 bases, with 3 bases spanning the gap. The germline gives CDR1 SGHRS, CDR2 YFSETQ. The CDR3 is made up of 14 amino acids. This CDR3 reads CASSFGSGANVLTF. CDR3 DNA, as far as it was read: TGCGCCAGCAGCTTCGGCTCTGGGGCCAACGTC.